The entry below gives a single T cell receptor beta chain sequence along with its context. What it recognizes is unknown. Sequencing was performed with immunoSEQ multiplex PCR; in TCRdb, only in-frame clones are kept and a portion is missing. The repertoire holds some 100,000 clones, with 86% as singletons. These data are taken from a study of T cell responses to AZD1222 COVID-19 vaccine. This CDR3 is 16 amino acids long. Trimming cost V 5 bases and J 5 bases; bases outside gene matches: 10. Germline V lookup: CDR1 SEHNR, CDR2 FQNEAQ (reference sequence). Study-wide results and caveats: Clonal diversity was possibly underestimated, and the donors were mostly white British, with more females. Spike-specific TCR breadth and depth grew following two AZD1222 doses.

The sample was peripheral blood, taken on day 0 of AZD1222 vaccination. The genes are TRBV7-9 and TRBJ2-7; 12 bases are a match to TRBD1. The sequence came from an adult in good health. The CDR3 spells CASSPTRDRGRDEQYF. Written as DNA, the CDR3 is TGTGCCAGCAGCCCTACCAGGGACAGGGGGCGCGACGAGCAGTACTTC. The complete variable domain, with remaining parts taken from reference TRBV7-9 and TRBJ2-7, reads DTGVSQNPRHKITKRGQNVTFRCDPISEHNRLYWYRQTLGQGPEFLTYFQNEAQLEKSRLLSDRFSAERPKGSFSTLEIQRTEQGDSAMYLCASSPTRDRGRDEQYFGPGTRLTVT.